Sequencing of this TCR beta chain was carried out in a study of cytomegalovirus exposure and HLA in healthy donors. The method was immunoSEQ multiplex PCR; TCRdb's version includes in-frame clones alone and lacks a portion of them. Of around 250,000 clones listed, around 90% were seen once; the top ten hold less than 0.4%. Concerning this clone: Its target is unknown.

Looked up from germline, CDR1 is MNHEY and CDR2 is SVGAGI. CDR3 length: 14 amino acids. V dropped 11 bases and J dropped 2 bases, with 13 bases sitting between them. Whole-study findings and limits: Associated with cytomegalovirus, according to the listing, were about 160 TCR beta chains.

This TCR came from a woman aged 18 to 35 in good health and CMV-seronegative. The sequencing input was PBMCs. The chain combines TRBV6-5 with TRBJ1-6; D is perhaps TRBD1 (6 bases). For the CDR3, the DNA is TGTGCCCTAGGGGGGGGCCCCTATAATTCACCCCTCCACTTT. This translates into CALGGGPYNSPLHF.